The clone carrying this TCR beta chain was seen a handful of times. An end of the junction differs from the germline gene, which may be a read error. This specimen comes from a study of T-cell memory formation after mild COVID-19. TCRdb called the 5' RACE reads again in MiXCR, with one record for every CDR3 protein. This table has about 430,000 distinct CDR3 sequences, approximately 18% appearing once. The germline V gene has CDR1 SGHTA and CDR2 FQGNSA. The CDR3 covers 13 residues. The sample consisted of PBMCs or a T cell subset sorted from them (not recorded which). The receptor comes from a man aged 18 to 30 who had mild COVID-19 (a few samples of this study predate the infection). Cell type and time point are not known. The rearrangement links TRBV7-2 to TRBJ1-2; D might be TRBD1 (5 bases). The chain's CDR3 is CASSPIVGTEMYF. For the CDR3, the DNA is TGTGCCAGCAGCCCCATAGTAGGGACTGAGATGTACTTC.